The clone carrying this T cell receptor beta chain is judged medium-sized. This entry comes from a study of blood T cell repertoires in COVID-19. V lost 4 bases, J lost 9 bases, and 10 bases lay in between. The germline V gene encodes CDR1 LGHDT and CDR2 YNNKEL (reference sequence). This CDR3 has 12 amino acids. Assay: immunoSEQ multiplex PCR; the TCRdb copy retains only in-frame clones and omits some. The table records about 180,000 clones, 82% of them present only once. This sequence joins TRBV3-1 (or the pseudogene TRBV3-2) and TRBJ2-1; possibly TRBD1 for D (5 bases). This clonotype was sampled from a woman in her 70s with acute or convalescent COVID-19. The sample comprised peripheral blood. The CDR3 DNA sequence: TGTGCCAGCAGCCCCACAGGTACTGAGCAGTTCTTC. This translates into CASSPTGTEQFF.